This T cell receptor beta chain comes out of a study of T cell responses to AZD1222 COVID-19 vaccine. Study-wide context: Pooled together were second doses at about 4 or about 12 weeks.

Clones were sequenced by immunoSEQ multiplex PCR, and TCRdb holds only the in-frame ones, with some missing. The sample holds 200,000 or so clones, 92% seen once. Germline V gene lookup returns CDR1 LNHDA and CDR2 SQIVND (reference sequence). The ends were cut back, 7 bases at V and 0 bases at J, with 13 bases in the middle. CDR3 size: 15 residues. Study results and limitations: Vaccine-related CD4 TCRs covered spike, predominating at 160-218 and 743-854. Reportedly, nearly half of unique spike TCRs recognized epitopes outside B.1.351/B.1.1.7 mutations. Repertoires were obtained only post-peak T cell response.

Notes on this clone: Antigen: not known.

The chain combines TRBV19 with TRBJ1-5; TRBD1 might be the D (5 bases). The source was peripheral blood, collected on day 0 of AZD1222 vaccination. This receptor was obtained from an adult in good health. Here the CDR3 reads CASTTGLYSNQPQHF. CDR3 coding DNA: TGTGCCAGTACCACGGGGCTGTATAGCAATCAGCCCCAGCATTTT.